These T cell receptor beta chains were read from a single sample in a study of T cell responses to AZD1222 COVID-19 vaccine. Assay used: immunoSEQ multiplex PCR; TCRdb lists only in-frame clones, some missing. The sample lists 100,000 to 150,000 clones; about 89% were seen once. The sample in question was peripheral blood, obtained on day 0 of AZD1222 vaccination. Every receptor here comes from an adult in good health. The CDR3 runs from the conserved cysteine through the conserved F or W. A D gene is named only where the DNA matches it firmly. The size entry is marked missing in some rows and otherwise reads once, few, many or a size class.

>.|TRBJ2-3|TRBD2|TRBV2
TGTGCCAGCAGTAGGACTAGCGTGGCAGATACGCAGTATTTT
CASSRTSVADTQYF
>.|TRBJ2-1|TRBD2|TRBV4-1
TGCGCCAGCAGCCAAGCCCCCTCCCAGCGGGGGGACAATGAGCAGTTCTTC
CASSQAPSQRGDNEQFF
>.|TRBJ1-5|TRBD1|TRBV6-1
TGTGCCAGCAGTGAACGGGACAGTAGCAATCAGCCCCAGCATTTT
CASSERDSSNQPQHF
>few|TRBJ1-4|.|TRBV2
TGTGCCAGCAGTGAAAGGCCCGGGGTTGAAAAACTGTTTTTT
CASSERPGVEKLFF
>.|TRBJ2-2|.|TRBV5-1
TGCGCCACCTGTCAGGAGACAAACACCGGGGAGCTGTTTTTT
CATCQETNTGELFF
>.|TRBJ2-1|.|TRBV27
TGTGCCAGCAGTTTTGGGACGAAAGCCTACAATGAGCAGTTCTTC
CASSFGTKAYNEQFF
>few|TRBJ2-7|.|TRBV14
TGTGCCAGCAGTCCTCAGGGCTACGAGCAGTACTTC
CASSPQGYEQYF
>.|TRBJ1-6|.|TRBV2
TGTGCCAGCAGTGAAGCTCTCCTGTTCCCCCTCCACTTT
CASSEALLFPLHF
>.|TRBJ1-4|.|TRBV25-1
TGTGCCAGCAGTGAATTAACAGGGTCAGGCGAAAAACTGTTTTTT
CASSELTGSGEKLFF
>.|TRBJ2-7|.|TRBV20-1
TGCAGTGCTAGAGTGGGTGGCGCGCAGTACTTC
CSARVGGAQYF
>.|TRBJ2-1|.|TRBV28
TGTGCCAGCGATGCCCAGGGAGTCGGTGAGCAGTTCTTC
CASDAQGVGEQFF
>.|TRBJ2-7|TRBD2|TRBV7-8
TGTGCCAGCAGCTTAGGCGGGAGCGGCCACGAGCAGTACTTC
CASSLGGSGHEQYF
>once|TRBJ2-6|.|TRBV24-1
TGTGCCACCATGTCCTCTGGGGCCAACGTCCTGACTTTC
CATMSSGANVLTF
>.|TRBJ1-1|.|TRBV19
TGTGCCAGTAGTATGGAACGGGACACCCGACCGTATGCTTTCTTT
CASSMERDTRPYAFF
>.|TRBJ2-1|.|TRBV5-5
TGTGCCAGCAGCCGGGGGCAGTCCTACAATGAGCAGTTCTTC
CASSRGQSYNEQFF
>.|TRBJ2-4|.|TRBV5-6
TGTGCCAGCAGCCCGGACGGTTTCAACATTCAGTACTTC
CASSPDGFNIQYF